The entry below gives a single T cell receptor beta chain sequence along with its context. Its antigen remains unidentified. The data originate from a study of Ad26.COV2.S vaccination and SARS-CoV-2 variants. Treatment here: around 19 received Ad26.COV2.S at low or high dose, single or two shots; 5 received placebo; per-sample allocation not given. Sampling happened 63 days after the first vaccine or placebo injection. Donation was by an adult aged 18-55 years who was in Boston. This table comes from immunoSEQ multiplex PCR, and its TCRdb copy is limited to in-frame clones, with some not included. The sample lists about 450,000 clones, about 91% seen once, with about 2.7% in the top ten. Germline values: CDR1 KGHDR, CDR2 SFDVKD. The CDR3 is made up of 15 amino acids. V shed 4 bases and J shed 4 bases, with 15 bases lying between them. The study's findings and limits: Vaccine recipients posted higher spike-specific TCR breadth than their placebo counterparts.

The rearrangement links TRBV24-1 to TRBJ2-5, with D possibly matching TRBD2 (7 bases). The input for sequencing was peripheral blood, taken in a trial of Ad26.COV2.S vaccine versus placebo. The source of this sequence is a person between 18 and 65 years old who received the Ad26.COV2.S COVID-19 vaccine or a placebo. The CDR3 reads CATSEGGGGVETQYF. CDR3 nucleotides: TGTGCCACCAGTGAGGGAGGGGGAGGGGTAGAGACCCAGTACTTC.